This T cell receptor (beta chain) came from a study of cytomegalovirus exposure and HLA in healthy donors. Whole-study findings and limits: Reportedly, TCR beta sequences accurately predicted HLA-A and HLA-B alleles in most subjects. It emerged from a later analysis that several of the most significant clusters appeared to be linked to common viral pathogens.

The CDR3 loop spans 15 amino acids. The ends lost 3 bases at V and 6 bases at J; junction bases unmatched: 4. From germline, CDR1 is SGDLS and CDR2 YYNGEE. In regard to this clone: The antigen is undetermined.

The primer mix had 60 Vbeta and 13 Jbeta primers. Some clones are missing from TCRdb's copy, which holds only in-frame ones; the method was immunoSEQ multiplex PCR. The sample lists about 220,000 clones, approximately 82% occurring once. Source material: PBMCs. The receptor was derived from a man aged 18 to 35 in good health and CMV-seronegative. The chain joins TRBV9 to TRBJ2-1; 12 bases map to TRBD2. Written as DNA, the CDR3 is TGTGCCAGCAGCGCCTCTAGCGGGAGGGCCAATGAGCAGTTCTTC. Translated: CASSASSGRANEQFF.